Included here is one T cell receptor beta chain sequence, with context. Its target is unknown. The data were obtained in a study of cytomegalovirus exposure and HLA in healthy donors. On the study more broadly: There were about 85 million unique TCRs (from HLA-typed donors) in an early data release. Notes on the study in general: Later, TCR association rates were found to vary by HLA locus, highest for DRB1 and lowest for HLA-C. In a later analysis, the majority of CMV-associated beta chains seemingly showed HLA restriction. It was 164 TCR beta chains that were listed as cytomegalovirus-associated.

Researchers ran the PCR with 60 Vbeta and 13 Jbeta primers. Sequencing used immunoSEQ multiplex PCR; TCRdb keeps in-frame clones, though not all of them. Here the sample spans approximately 220,000 clones, 70% to 80% being singletons. Trimming stripped 4 bases from V and 4 bases from J, with 17 bases between. This CDR3 is built from 15 residues. In germline, CDR1 is SNHLY, CDR2 FYNNEI. The clonotype originates from a middle-aged man in good health and CMV-seronegative. This chain joins TRBV2 and TRBJ2-7; D possibly corresponds to TRBD1 (6 bases). Sequenced sample: PBMCs. The CDR3 nucleotides are TGTGCCAGCAGTGGGGGATTTACAGGGCGGTACGAGCAGTACTTC. Protein sequence: CASSGGFTGRYEQYF. Complete variable domain (other parts from reference TRBV2 and TRBJ2-7): EPEVTQTPSHQVTQMGQEVILRCVPISNHLYFYWYRQILGQKVEFLVSFYNNEISEKSEIFDDQFSVERPDGSNFTLKIRSTKLEDSAMYFCASSGGFTGRYEQYFGPGTRLTVT.